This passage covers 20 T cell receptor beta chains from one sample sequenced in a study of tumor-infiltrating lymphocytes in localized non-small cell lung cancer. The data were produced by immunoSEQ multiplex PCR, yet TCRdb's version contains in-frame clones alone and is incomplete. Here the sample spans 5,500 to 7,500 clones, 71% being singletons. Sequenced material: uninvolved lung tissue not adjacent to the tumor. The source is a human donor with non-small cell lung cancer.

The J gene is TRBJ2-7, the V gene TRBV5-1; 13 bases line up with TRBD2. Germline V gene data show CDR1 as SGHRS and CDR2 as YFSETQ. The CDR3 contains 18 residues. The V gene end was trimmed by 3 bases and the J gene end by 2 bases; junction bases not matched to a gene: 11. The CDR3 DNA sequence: TGCGCCAGCAGCTGGGATATCCCGGGACTAGCGGGGACCTACGAGCAGTACTTC. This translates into CASSWDIPGLAGTYEQYF.

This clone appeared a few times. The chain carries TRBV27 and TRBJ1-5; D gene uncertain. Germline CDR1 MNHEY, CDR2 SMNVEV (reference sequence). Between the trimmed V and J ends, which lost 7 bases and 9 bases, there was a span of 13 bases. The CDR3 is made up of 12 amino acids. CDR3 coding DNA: TGTGCCAGCACTACGGGTGTCGGGCCCCAGCATTTT. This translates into CASTTGVGPQHF.

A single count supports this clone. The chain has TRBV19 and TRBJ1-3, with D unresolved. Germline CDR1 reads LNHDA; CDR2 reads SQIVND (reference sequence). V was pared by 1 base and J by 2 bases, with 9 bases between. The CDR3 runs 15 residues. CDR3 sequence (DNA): TGTGCCAGTAGTATAGCCCCAGAAACTGGAAACACCATATATTTT. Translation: CASSIAPETGNTIYF.

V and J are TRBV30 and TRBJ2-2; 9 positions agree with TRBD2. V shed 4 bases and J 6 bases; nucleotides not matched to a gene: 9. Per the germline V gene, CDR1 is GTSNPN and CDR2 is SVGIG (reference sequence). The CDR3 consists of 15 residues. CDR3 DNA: TGTGCCTGGATTAGCGGGGGTTCGGGCCCCGGGGAGCTGTTTTTT. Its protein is CAWISGGSGPGELFF.

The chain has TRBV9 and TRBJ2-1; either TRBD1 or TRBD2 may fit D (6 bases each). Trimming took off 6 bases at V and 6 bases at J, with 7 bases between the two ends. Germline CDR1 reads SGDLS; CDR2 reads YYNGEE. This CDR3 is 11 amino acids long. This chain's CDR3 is CASKGGNEQFF. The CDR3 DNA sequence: TGTGCCAGCAAGGGGGGCAATGAGCAGTTCTTC.

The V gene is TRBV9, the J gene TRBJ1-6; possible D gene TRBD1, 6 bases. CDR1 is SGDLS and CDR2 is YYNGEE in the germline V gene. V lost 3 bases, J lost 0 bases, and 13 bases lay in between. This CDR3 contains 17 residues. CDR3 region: CASSGRDTLSYNSPLHF. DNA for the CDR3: TGTGCCAGCAGCGGCCGGGACACTCTCTCCTATAATTCACCCCTCCACTTT.

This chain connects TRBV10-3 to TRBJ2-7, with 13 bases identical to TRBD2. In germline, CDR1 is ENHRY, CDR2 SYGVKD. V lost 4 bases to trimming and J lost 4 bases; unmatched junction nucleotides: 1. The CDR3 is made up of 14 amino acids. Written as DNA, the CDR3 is TGTGCCATCAGTGGGGGACTAGCGGGGTACGAGCAGTACTTC. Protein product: CAISGGLAGYEQYF.

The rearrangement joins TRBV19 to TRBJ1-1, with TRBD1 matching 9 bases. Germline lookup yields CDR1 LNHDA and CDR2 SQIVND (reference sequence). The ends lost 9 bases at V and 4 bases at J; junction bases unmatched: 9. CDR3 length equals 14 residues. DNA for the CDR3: TGTGCCAGCTCTTCCCGGACAGGGGCCACTGAAGCTTTCTTT. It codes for CASSSRTGATEAFF.

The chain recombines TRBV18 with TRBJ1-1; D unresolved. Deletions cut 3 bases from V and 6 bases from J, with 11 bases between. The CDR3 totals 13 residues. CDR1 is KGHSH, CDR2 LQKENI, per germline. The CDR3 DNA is TGTGCCAGCTCACCCTCCCCCGAGGCTGAAGCTTTCTTT. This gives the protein CASSPSPEAEAFF.

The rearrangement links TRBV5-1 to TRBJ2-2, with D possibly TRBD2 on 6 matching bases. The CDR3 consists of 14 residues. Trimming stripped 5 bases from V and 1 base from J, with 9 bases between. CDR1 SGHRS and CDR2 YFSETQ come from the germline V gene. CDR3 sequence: CASRGGVNTGELFF. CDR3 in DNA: TGCGCCAGCAGGGGCGGGGTGAACACCGGGGAGCTGTTTTTT.

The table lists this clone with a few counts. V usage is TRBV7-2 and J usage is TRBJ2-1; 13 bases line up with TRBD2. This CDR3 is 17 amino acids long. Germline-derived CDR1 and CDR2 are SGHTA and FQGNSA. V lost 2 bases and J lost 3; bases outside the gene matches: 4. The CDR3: CASSLTSGGVDYNEQFF. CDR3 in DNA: TGTGCCAGCAGCTTAACTAGCGGGGGGGTCGACTACAATGAGCAGTTCTTC.

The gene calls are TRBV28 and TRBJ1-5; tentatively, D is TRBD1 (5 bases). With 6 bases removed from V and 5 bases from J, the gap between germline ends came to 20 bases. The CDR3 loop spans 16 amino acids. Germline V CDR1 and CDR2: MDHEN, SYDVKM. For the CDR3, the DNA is TGTGCCAGCAGCCCGCTAAGGGAAAGGGGCGATCAGCCCCAGCATTTT. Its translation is CASSPLRERGDQPQHF.

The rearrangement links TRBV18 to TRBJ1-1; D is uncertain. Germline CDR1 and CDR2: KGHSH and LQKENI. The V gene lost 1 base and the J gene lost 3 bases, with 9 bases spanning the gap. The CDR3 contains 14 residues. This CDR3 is CASSPQTIDTEAFF. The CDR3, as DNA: TGTGCCAGCTCACCACAAACAATAGACACTGAAGCTTTCTTT.

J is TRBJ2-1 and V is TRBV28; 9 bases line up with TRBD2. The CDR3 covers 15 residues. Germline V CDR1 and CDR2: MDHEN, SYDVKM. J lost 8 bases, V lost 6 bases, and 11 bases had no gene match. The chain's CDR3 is CASRLYSGREDEQFF. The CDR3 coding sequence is TGTGCCAGCAGACTCTATAGCGGGAGAGAAGATGAGCAGTTCTTC.

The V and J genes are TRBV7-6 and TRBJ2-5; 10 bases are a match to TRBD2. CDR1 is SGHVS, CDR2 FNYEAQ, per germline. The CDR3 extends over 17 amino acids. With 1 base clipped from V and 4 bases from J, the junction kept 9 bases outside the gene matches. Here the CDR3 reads CASSLEASGGTGETQYF. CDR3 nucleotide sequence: TGTGCCAGCAGCTTAGAGGCTAGCGGGGGAACGGGAGAGACCCAGTACTTC. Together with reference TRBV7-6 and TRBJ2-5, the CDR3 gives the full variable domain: GAGVSQSPRYKVTKRGQDVALRCDPISGHVSLYWYRQALGQGPEFLTYFNYEAQQDKSGLPNDRFSAERPEGSISTLTIQRTEQRDSAMYRCASSLEASGGTGETQYFGPGTRLLVL.

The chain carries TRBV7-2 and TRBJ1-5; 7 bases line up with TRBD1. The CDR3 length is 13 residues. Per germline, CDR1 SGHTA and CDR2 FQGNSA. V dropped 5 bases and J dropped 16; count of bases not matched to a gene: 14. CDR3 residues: CASSPPGQGERHF. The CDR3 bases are TGTGCCAGCAGCCCGCCCGGGCAGGGGGAGCGCCATTTT.

Here the CDR3 DNA reads TGTGCCAGCAGCCAAGATATTGCACAGGCTAAGGAGCAGTACTTC. This sequence encodes CASSQDIAQAKEQYF. The chain carries TRBV14 and TRBJ2-7; D is possibly TRBD1 (5 bases). CDR3 size: 15 residues. V lost 0 bases to trimming and J lost 7 bases, with 16 bases between them. Germline V gene data show CDR1 as SGHDN and CDR2 as FVKESK.

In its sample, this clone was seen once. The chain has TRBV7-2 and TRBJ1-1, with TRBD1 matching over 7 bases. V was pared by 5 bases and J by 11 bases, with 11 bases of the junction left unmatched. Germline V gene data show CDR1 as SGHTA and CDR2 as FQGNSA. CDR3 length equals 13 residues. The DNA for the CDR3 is TGTGCCAGCAGCCCCGGACAGGCGTTGAGGGCTTTCTTT. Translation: CASSPGQALRAFF.

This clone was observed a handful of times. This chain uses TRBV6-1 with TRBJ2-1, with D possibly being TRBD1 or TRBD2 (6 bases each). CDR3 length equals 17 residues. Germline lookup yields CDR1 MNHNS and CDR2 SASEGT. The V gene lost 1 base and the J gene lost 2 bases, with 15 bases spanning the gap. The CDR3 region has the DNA TGTGCCAGCAGTGAAGAGGGGGGACCCTCCCCCTACAATGAGCAGTTCTTC. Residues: CASSEEGGPSPYNEQFF.

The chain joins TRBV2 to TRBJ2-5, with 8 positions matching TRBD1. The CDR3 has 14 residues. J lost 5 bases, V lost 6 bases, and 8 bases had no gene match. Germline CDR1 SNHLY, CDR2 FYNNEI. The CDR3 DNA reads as TGTGCCAGCAGATACGGACAGGGTGGGGAGACCCAGTACTTC. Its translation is CASRYGQGGETQYF. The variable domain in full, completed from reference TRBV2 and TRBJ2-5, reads EPEVTQTPSHQVTQMGQEVILRCVPISNHLYFYWYRQILGQKVEFLVSFYNNEISEKSEIFDDQFSVERPDGSNFTLKIRSTKLEDSAMYFCASRYGQGGETQYFGPGTRLLVL.